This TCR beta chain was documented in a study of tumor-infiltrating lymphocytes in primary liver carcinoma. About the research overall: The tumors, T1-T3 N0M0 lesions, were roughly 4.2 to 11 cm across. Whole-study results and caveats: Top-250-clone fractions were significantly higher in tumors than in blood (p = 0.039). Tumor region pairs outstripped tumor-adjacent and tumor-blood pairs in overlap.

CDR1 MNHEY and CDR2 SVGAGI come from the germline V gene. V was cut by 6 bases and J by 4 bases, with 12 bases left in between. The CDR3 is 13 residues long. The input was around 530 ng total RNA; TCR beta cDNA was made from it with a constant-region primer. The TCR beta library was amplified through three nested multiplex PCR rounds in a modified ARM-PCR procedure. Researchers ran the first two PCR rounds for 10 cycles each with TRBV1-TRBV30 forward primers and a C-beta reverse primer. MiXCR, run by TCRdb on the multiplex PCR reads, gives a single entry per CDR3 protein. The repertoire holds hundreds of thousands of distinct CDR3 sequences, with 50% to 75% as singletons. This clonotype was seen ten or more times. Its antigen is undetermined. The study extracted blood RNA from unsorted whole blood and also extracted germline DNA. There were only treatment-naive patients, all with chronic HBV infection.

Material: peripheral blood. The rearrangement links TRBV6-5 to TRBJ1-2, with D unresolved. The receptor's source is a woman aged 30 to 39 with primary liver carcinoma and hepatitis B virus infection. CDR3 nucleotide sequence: TGTGCCAGCAGCCTCGACGGACTCTATGGCTACACCTTC. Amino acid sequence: CASSLDGLYGYTF.